The clone carrying this T cell receptor beta chain was picked up one time. These data are taken from a study of blood T cell repertoires in COVID-19. TCRdb keeps only in-frame clones here, not all; method: immunoSEQ multiplex PCR. The profile shows around 200,000 clones, 86% of them singletons. Trimming cost V 4 bases and J 5 bases; bases outside gene matches: 6. The CDR3 extends over 14 amino acids. Germline V CDR1 and CDR2: MNHEY, SVGEGT. Sequenced sample: peripheral blood. V usage is TRBV6-2 or TRBV6-3 and J usage is TRBJ1-1, with 8 bases that match TRBD1. The origin of this receptor is a man between 65 and 80 years old with active or convalescent COVID-19. The CDR3: CASSSRTGLTEAFF. CDR3 DNA sequence: TGTGCCAGCAGTTCCCGGACAGGGCTTACTGAAGCTTTCTTT.